A selection of T cell receptor beta chains follows, all from one sample in a study of cytomegalovirus exposure and HLA in healthy donors. The assay was immunoSEQ multiplex PCR, and TCRdb's table has in-frame clones only and misses some. The repertoire includes 150,000 to 180,000 clones, more than 75% of them detected once, and 5.5% to 6.5% sits in the top ten. Sequenced: PBMCs. The receptors were sampled from a woman aged 40 to 55 in good health and CMV-seropositive. CDR3s include the opening cysteine and the closing phenylalanine or tryptophan.

J: TRBJ1-1; V: TRBV10-3; CDR3: CAISDNRPGRGRTEAFF
J: TRBJ1-5; V: TRBV7-2; CDR3: CASSLVGPSNQPQHF
J: TRBJ2-2; V: TRBV29-1; CDR3: CSTREAGELFF
J: TRBJ1-2; V: TRBV28; CDR3: CASSPAGVPSYGYTF
J: TRBJ1-1; V: TRBV5-1; CDR3: CASSLARAGGRYTEAFF
J: TRBJ1-2; V: TRBV5-4; CDR3: CASSLAAEDYGYTF
J: TRBJ2-1; V: TRBV14; CDR3: CASSQALPKEGHNEQFF
J: TRBJ1-2; V: TRBV10-1; CDR3: CASSESRGDGYTF
J: TRBJ2-5; V: TRBV28; CDR3: CASRPPGETQYF
J: TRBJ2-1; V: TRBV7-2; CDR3: CASSLVMAVEQFF
J: TRBJ1-4; V: TRBV28; CDR3: CASSLNRALPEKLFF
J: TRBJ2-7; V: TRBV10-3; CDR3: CAITEQGRPRKGEQYF
J: TRBJ1-1; V: TRBV30; CDR3: CAWSVQLAANTEAFF
J: TRBJ1-1; V: TRBV29-1; CDR3: CSVEQGVTEAFF
J: TRBJ2-3; V: TRBV11-2; CDR3: CASSLEAGLAPRTDTQYF
J: TRBJ1-1; V: TRBV6-6; CDR3: CASSYTSGSQATEAFF
J: TRBJ1-3; V: TRBV5-1; CDR3: CASSLAFPGTGGGRNTIYF
J: TRBJ2-7; V: TRBV4-1; CDR3: CASSQVGLAGDEQYF
J: TRBJ1-5; V: TRBV2; CDR3: CASSEWLQGGFSNQPQHF
J: TRBJ2-5; V: TRBV18; CDR3: CASSPETRWDYTYF
J: TRBJ1-5; V: TRBV6-1; CDR3: CASSEFGPLGYLNF
J: TRBJ1-1; V: TRBV30; CDR3: CAWSVGNRGEAFF
J: TRBJ1-1; V: TRBV7-9; CDR3: CASSLAGQGWYTEAFF
J: TRBJ2-2; V: TRBV29-1; CDR3: CSVERDRDTGELFF
J: TRBJ2-7; V: TRBV10-3; CDR3: CAISVAGPAPGEQYF
J: TRBJ1-4; V: TRBV30; CDR3: CAWRGQKQTNEKLFF
J: TRBJ2-5; V: TRBV7-9; CDR3: CASSKGQAKETQYF
J: TRBJ2-3; V: TRBV18; CDR3: CASSSTDTQYF
J: TRBJ1-2; V: TRBV28; CDR3: CASSLGIDAGSHLRYTF
J: TRBJ2-7; V: TRBV7-7; CDR3: CASRTGLSSYEQYF
J: TRBJ1-2; V: TRBV6-5; CDR3: CASRQEGTFGYGYTF